This TCR beta chain was retrieved from a study of spatial heterogeneity in lung cancer. The CDR3 loop spans 17 amino acids. Trimming took off 4 bases at V and 2 bases at J, with 16 bases between the two ends. CDR1 is KGHDR, CDR2 SFDVKD, per germline. TCRdb fed the 5' RACE reads into MiXCR, producing one record per CDR3 protein. Among 6,500 to 8,500 distinct CDR3 sequences listed, less than 3.5% were seen once. General study results and limits: Counts of expanded alpha and beta TCRs within tumors tracked the tumor nonsynonymous mutation count.

Stated time point: sample taken at primary tumor resection. Unsorted whole RNA samples from tumor, nontumor lung or frozen PBMC were sequenced. By share, this clonotype ranks as medium-sized. The target antigen is unknown. This specimen consisted of lung tumor tissue, obtained at surgery. The clonotype originates from a male donor with early-stage non-small cell lung cancer. This chain connects TRBV24-1 to TRBJ2-2; D uncertain. CDR3 region: CATSDQDVRLNTGELFF. For the CDR3, the DNA is TGTGCCACCAGTGACCAGGACGTGCGGCTTAACACCGGGGAGCTGTTTTTT.